This TCR beta chain was identified during a study of metastatic and nonmetastatic thyroid tumors. In the study overall: Both malignant and benign thyroid patients supplied peripheral blood and tumor or nodule tissue samples, across which the repertoires of these patients were then compared. Findings and limits, study-wide: Benign nodules reportedly had significantly lower TCR beta diversity than malignant thyroid tumors in blood and tumor.

There were no patients who had received any treatment before thyroid surgery. TCRdb redid the clone calls on the PCR reads using MiXCR. The table has about 92,000 clones, around 14% seen once. Between the trimmed V and J ends, which lost 6 bases and 2 bases, there was a span of 10 bases. Germline lookup yields CDR1 MDHEN and CDR2 SYDVKM. This CDR3 has 13 residues. At least ten counts were recorded for this clone. Its target is not known. This TCR was sampled from a female donor with papillary thyroid cancer or a benign thyroid nodule (not recorded which). Some clones in this sample may be carry-over from other donors' samples. The rearrangement links TRBV28 to TRBJ2-5; D is uncertain. Sequenced material: blood. This CDR3 reads CASRPQGQETQYF. CDR3 nucleotide sequence: TGTGCCAGCAGGCCCCAAGGGCAAGAGACCCAGTACTTC.